The 18 T cell receptor beta chains given below trace back to one sample, sequenced in a study of CD8+CD57+ T cells in acquired aplastic anemia (dated by TCRdb to the late 2010s). Data came from an Illumina HiSeq 2000. Genomic DNA served as template for TCR beta VDJ combination and CDR3 sequence profiling. TCRdb redid the processing of the public reads, applying fastp at Q25 and MiXCR, and retained in-frame beta chains. A single entry per CDR3 protein holds the most common genes and DNA from its merged rows. Present in this sample are roughly 420,000 distinct CDR3 sequences, 55% to 75% of which were seen just once. The top ten clones comprise 4% of the sample. The sample consisted of sorted CD4+, CD8+, or CD8+CD57+ T cells (not recorded which) from PBMCs. The receptors were sampled from a human donor in good health, serving as a control.

Concerning this clonotype itself: One end of the junction fails to match germline, which may point to a read error. J is TRBJ2-7 and V is TRBV10-1, with D maybe TRBD2 (7 bases). The CDR3 is made up of 14 amino acids. Germline V gene sequence: CDR1 WNHNN, CDR2 SYGVQD (reference sequence). The CDR3 reads CASSEKGRGDEQYF. The CDR3 nucleotides read TGCGCCAGCAGTGAAAAGGGGAGGGGGGACGAGCAGTACTTT.

This clonotype was observed at least ten times. This sequence joins TRBV6-2 or TRBV6-3 and TRBJ2-7, with 7 bases matching TRBD1. Trimming took 7 bases from V and 2 from J; bases not matched to a gene: 8. The CDR3 covers 14 residues. From germline, CDR1 is MNHEY and CDR2 SVGEGT. This CDR3 reads CASKTGQPTYEQYF. The DNA for the CDR3 is TGTGCCAGCAAAACGGGACAGCCAACCTACGAGCAGTACTTC.

Here the CDR3 reads CSAVSRTGHGTGTEAFF. Here the CDR3 DNA reads TGCAGTGCCGTATCGAGAACGGGACATGGGACGGGAACTGAAGCTTTCTTT. The chain carries TRBV20-1 and TRBJ1-1; possible D gene TRBD1, 6 bases. Germline V CDR1 and CDR2: DFQATT, SNEGSKA (reference sequence). The CDR3 contains 17 residues. Trimming pared 6 bases from V and 5 bases from J, leaving 28 bases between.

V and J are TRBV5-1 and TRBJ1-2; D call uncertain. The germline V gene has CDR1 SGHRS and CDR2 YFSETQ. The CDR3 runs 16 residues. Trimming removed 1 base at V and 1 base at J, with 14 bases between. The CDR3 sequence: CASSLRGSSGNYGYTF. The CDR3 nucleotides are TGCGCCAGCAGCTTGAGAGGGTCTTCGGGTAACTATGGCTACACCTTC.

This clonotype has a count of ten or more. The J gene is TRBJ1-5, the V gene TRBV30; the D is unclear. Germline values: CDR1 GTSNPN, CDR2 SVGIG (reference sequence). V was clipped by 4 bases and J by 6 bases, with 10 bases between them. This CDR3 has 12 residues. CDR3 DNA: TGTGCCTGGACCCGGGCGGGTCAGCCCCAGCATTTT. It is translated as CAWTRAGQPQHF. The full variable domain, in which reference TRBV30 and TRBJ1-5 provide the parts outside the CDR3, is SQTIHQWPATLVQPVGSPLSLECTVEGTSNPNLYWYRQAAGRGLQLLFYSVGIGQISSEVPQNLSASRPQDRQFILSSKKLLLSDSGFYLCAWTRAGQPQHFGDGTRLSIL.

As regards this clonotype: With a much larger clone just one base away, this may be a read error. This sequence joins TRBV12-3 or TRBV12-4 and TRBJ2-3, with D possibly TRBD2 on 6 matching bases. This CDR3 is 14 amino acids long. Trimming removed 5 bases from V and 0 bases from J, with 9 bases in between. CDR3 sequence: CASSRDLSTDTQYF. CDR3 in DNA: TGTGCCAGCAGTAGGGACTTAAGCACAGATACGCAGTATTTT.

CDR3 region: CASSSGTGGFEKLFF. In DNA form, the CDR3 reads TGTGCCAGCAGCTCCGGGACAGGGGGCTTTGAAAAACTGTTTTTT. The chain is built from TRBV7-3 and TRBJ1-4; 12 nucleotides agree with TRBD1. CDR1 and CDR2 from the germline V gene are SGHTA and FQGTGA. V was clipped by 4 bases and J by 7 bases; unmatched bases: 4. The CDR3 consists of 15 residues.

This chain uses TRBV10-3 with TRBJ1-6, with 11 bases aligning to TRBD1. CDR1 and CDR2 from the germline V gene are ENHRY and SYGVKD. The CDR3 sequence is 17 residues long. The V segment lost 5 bases and the J segment 5 bases; nucleotides outside the gene matches: 8. As DNA, the CDR3 is TGTGCCATCAGTCGAGGGACAGGGGGGTCAGATAATTCACCCCTCCACTTT. It encodes CAISRGTGGSDNSPLHF.

As for this clonotype: Lacking the conserved final phenylalanine or tryptophan, this CDR3 likely reflects a read error. No DNA is shown, since the ends of the CDR3 on it are uncertain; the CDR3 is the one TCRdb lists. The chain links TRBV7-3 to TRBJ2-2. The CDR3 adds up to 15 amino acids, both ends counted. Germline assignment: CDR1 SGHTA and CDR2 FQGTGA. The CDR3 spells CASSFSAGNTGELFL.

V and J are TRBV9 and TRBJ2-5, with 7 bases lining up with TRBD1. CDR1 and CDR2 from the germline V gene are SGDLS and YYNGEE. V dropped 4 bases and J dropped 11; count of bases not matched to a gene: 17. This CDR3 is built from 15 residues. The CDR3 DNA sequence: TGTGCCAGCAGCTTAGGGAGACAGGGCTCCTACGCGCAGTACTTC. Translating it yields CASSLGRQGSYAQYF.

The chain has TRBV25-1 and TRBJ2-3, with D uncertain. Germline values: CDR1 MGHDK, CDR2 SYGVNS. V lost 2 bases and J 4 bases, leaving 4 bases between the germline ends. The CDR3 spans 12 residues. The CDR3, as DNA: TGTGCCAGCAGTGAAGGGGCAGATACGCAGTATTTT. This translates into CASSEGADTQYF.

A note on this clonotype: A much larger clone sits a single nucleotide away, making a read error possible. This chain connects TRBV6-2 or TRBV6-3 to TRBJ2-7, with 9 positions matching TRBD1. The germline CDR1 and CDR2 sequences are MNHEY and SVGEGT. There are 15 residues in the CDR3. The trim removed 0 bases at V and 4 bases at J, leaving 4 bases unmatched. CDR3 sequence: CASSYSGTGLYEQYF. For the CDR3, the DNA is TGTGCCAGCAGTTACTCCGGGACAGGGTTATACGAGCAGTACTTC.

About this clonotype: Mismatch with germline at one junction end may stem from a read error. J is TRBJ1-6 and V is TRBV7-9; D is undetermined. The CDR3 runs 16 residues. Germline V lookup: CDR1 SEHNR, CDR2 FQNEAQ (reference sequence). The CDR3 sequence: CASSPEPCGEASPLHF. CDR3 DNA sequence: TGCGCCAGCAGCCCAGAACCGTGCGGGGAGGCTTCACCCCTCCACTTT.

This clonotype has ten or more counts. This chain uses TRBV4-3 with TRBJ2-3; D not resolved. Germline V gene data show CDR1 as LGHNA and CDR2 as YSLEER. With 1 base removed from V and 9 bases from J, the gap between germline ends came to 8 bases. This CDR3 comprises 12 residues. CDR3 in amino acids: CASSQASETQYF. DNA of the CDR3: TGCGCCAGCAGCCAAGCGTCGGAGACGCAGTATTTT.

The chain has TRBV2 and TRBJ2-6, with no clear D. CDR3 length: 15 amino acids. Trimming pared 6 bases from V and 4 bases from J, leaving 13 bases between. Germline V lookup: CDR1 SNHLY, CDR2 FYNNEI. The CDR3 sequence is CASRDSGSGANVLTF. The CDR3 DNA reads TGTGCCAGCAGAGATTCCGGCTCAGGGGCCAACGTCCTGACTTTC.

This clonotype occurred many times. J is TRBJ1-5 and V is TRBV7-2, with a tentative D call TRBD1 (5 bases). Germline V gives CDR1 SGHTA, CDR2 FQGNSA. With 4 bases removed from V and 6 bases from J, the gap between germline ends came to 10 bases. The CDR3 runs to 13 residues. CDR3 nucleotides: TGTGCCAGCAGCTGGGCGGGGGGTCAGCCCCAGCATTTT. Encoded protein: CASSWAGGQPQHF.

There are many counts of this clonotype. The rearrangement uses TRBV30 and TRBJ1-4; D is ambiguous. The CDR3 covers 13 residues. Germline loops: CDR1 GTSNPN, CDR2 SVGIG (reference sequence). V gave up 8 bases and J gave up 6 bases, with 16 bases separating them. CDR3 region: CAANGRRDEKLFF. Here the CDR3 DNA reads TGTGCCGCGAATGGGAGGCGGGATGAAAAACTGTTTTTT.

This clonotype was seen ten or more times. The chain carries TRBV7-6 and TRBJ2-4; perhaps TRBD1 as D (6 bases). Trimming pared 0 bases from V and 7 bases from J, leaving 7 bases between. The CDR3 is 13 residues long. The germline V gene has CDR1 SGHVS and CDR2 FNYEAQ. CDR3 region: CASSLAQGNIQYF. CDR3 coding DNA: TGTGCCAGCAGCTTAGCGCAGGGGAACATTCAGTACTTC.